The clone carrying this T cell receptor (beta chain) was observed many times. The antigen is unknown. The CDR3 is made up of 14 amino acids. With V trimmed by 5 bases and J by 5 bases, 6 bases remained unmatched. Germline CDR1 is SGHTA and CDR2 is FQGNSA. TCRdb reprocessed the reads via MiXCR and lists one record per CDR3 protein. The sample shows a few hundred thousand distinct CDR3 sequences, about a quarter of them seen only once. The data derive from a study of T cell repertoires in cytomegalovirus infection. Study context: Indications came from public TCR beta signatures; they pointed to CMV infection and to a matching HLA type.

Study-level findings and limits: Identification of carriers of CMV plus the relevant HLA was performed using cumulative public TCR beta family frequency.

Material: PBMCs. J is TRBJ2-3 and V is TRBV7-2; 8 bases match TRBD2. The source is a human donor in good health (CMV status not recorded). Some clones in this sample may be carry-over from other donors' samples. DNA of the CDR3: TGTGCCAGCAGCAAAGCGGGAGCCGTAGATACGCAGTATTTT. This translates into CASSKAGAVDTQYF.